The sequence of this T cell receptor (beta chain) was determined in a study of cytomegalovirus exposure and HLA in healthy donors. Points from the study as a whole: Researchers reportedly found TCR beta sequences accurately predicted most subjects' HLA-A and HLA-B alleles. The authors listed 150 to 200 TCR beta chains as cytomegalovirus-associated. Several V segments, TRBV6-2 and TRBV6-3 among them, could not be told apart and were dropped. Common viral pathogens seemed, in a later analysis, to connect with several of the most significant clusters.

On this clone itself: Its antigen is still unknown.

The PCR ran on 60 Vbeta and 13 Jbeta primers. The repertoire was sequenced with immunoSEQ multiplex PCR; TCRdb's copy has only in-frame clones and lacks some. The sample has some 140,000 clones; 70% to 80% are singletons. Germline CDR1 SNHLY, CDR2 FYNNEI. CDR3 size: 16 residues. Trimming left V 2 bases short and J 0 bases short, with 8 bases between. V gene TRBV2 combines with J gene TRBJ2-6, with a tentative D call TRBD1 (5 bases). The sequence derives from a man aged 25-45 years in good health and CMV-seronegative. Sequencing was done on a sample of PBMCs. Written as DNA, the CDR3 is TGTGCCAGCAGTGAAACAGGAACCTCTGGGGCCAACGTCCTGACTTTC. It specifies CASSETGTSGANVLTF.